The TCR beta chain described here comes from a study of blood T cell repertoires in COVID-19. The wider study: Acute and convalescent COVID-19 samples came from the United States, Italy and Spain. Sources were T cells, B-cell-depleted T cells, or PBMCs; the material itself was cDNA or gDNA.

Germline-derived CDR1 and CDR2 are SGHDT and YYEEEE. The CDR3 length is 15 residues. Trimming took off 1 base at V and 5 bases at J, with 10 bases between the two ends. Study processing details: From reference gene primer amplification, estimates of nucleated cell counts were derived. Profiling relied on immunoSEQ multiplex PCR, and the TCRdb table lists in-frame clones only, not all of them. V and J calls and clone size are given by that table; D and trimming were obtained from the DNA. The data hold around 230,000 clones, with around four fifths observed a single time. The chain combines TRBV5-6 with TRBJ1-6; D gene unclear. This clonotype originated in a woman aged 70 to 79 with active or convalescent COVID-19. What was sequenced was peripheral blood. Here the CDR3 DNA reads TGTGCCAGCAGCTTGAGAGGTCGGAATAATTCACCCCTCCACTTT. It is translated as CASSLRGRNNSPLHF.